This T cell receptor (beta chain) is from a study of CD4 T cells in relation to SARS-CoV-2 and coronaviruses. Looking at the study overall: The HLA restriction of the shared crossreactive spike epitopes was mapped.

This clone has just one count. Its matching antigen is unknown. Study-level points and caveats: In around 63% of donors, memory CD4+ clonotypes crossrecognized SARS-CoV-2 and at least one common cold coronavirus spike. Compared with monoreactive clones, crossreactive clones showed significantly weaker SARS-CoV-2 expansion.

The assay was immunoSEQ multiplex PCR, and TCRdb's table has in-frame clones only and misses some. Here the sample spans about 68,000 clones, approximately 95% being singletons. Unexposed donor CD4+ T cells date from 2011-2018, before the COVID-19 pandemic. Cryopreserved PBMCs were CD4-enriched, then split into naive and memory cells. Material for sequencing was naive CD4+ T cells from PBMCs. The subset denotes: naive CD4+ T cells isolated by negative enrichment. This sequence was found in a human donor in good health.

CDR3 in amino acids: CASSLARGETQYF. For the CDR3, the DNA is TGTGCCAGCAGCTTGGCCAGGGGAGAGACCCAGTACTTC. V and J are TRBV5-6 and TRBJ2-5; possibly TRBD1 for D (6 bases). The CDR3 runs to 13 residues. Germline CDR1 and CDR2: SGHDT and YYEEEE. Trimming stripped 0 bases from V and 4 bases from J, with 7 bases between.